Judged by abundance, the clone carrying this T cell receptor beta chain is large. The ends lost 4 bases at V and 3 bases at J; junction bases unmatched: 3. From germline, CDR1 is SGHNT and CDR2 YYREEE (reference sequence). The CDR3 covers 13 residues. Per the authors' pipeline: How many nucleated cells were present was estimated from reference gene primer amplification. The data were produced by immunoSEQ multiplex PCR, yet TCRdb's version contains in-frame clones alone and is incomplete. V and J calls and clone size are as listed in that table; D and trimming were resolved from the DNA. The sample records 50,000 or so clones, 90% being singletons. This entry comes from a study of blood T cell repertoires in COVID-19. As for the study in general: Whether acute or convalescent, the COVID-19 samples came from the United States, Italy and Spain. T cells, B-cell-depleted T cells, or PBMCs supplied cDNA or gDNA.

Sequencing input: peripheral blood. The rearrangement uses TRBV5-4 and TRBJ1-2, with TRBD1 identical over 7 bases. The source of this sequence is a human donor with active COVID-19. The donor label of this sample is uncertain. This CDR3 is CASSHGTDYGYTF. The CDR3 region has the DNA TGTGCCAGCAGCCACGGGACAGACTATGGCTACACCTTC.